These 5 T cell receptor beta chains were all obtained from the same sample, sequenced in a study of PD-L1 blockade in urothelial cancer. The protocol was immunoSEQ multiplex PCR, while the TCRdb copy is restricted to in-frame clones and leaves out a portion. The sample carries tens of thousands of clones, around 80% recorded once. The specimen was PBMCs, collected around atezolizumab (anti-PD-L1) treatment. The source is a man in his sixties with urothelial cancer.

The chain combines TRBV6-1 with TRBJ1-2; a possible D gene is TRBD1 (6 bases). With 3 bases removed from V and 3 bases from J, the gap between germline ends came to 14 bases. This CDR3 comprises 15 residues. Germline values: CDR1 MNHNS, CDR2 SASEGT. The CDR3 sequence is CASSEWAAGDYGYTF. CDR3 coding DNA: TGTGCCAGCAGTGAGTGGGCAGCAGGGGACTATGGCTACACCTTC.

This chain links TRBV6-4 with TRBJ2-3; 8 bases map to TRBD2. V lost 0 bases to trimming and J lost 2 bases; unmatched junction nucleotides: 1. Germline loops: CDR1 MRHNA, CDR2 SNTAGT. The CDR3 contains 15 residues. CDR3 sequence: CASSDSAGATDTQYF. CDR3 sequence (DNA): TGTGCCAGCAGTGACTCAGCGGGAGCCACAGATACGCAGTATTTT.

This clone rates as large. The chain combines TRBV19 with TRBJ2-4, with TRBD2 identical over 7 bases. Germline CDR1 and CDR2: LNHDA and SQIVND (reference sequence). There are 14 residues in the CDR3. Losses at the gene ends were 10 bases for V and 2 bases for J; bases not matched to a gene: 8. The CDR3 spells CATRPGGTKNIQYF. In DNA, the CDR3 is TGTGCCACCCGCCCGGGGGGAACCAAAAACATTCAGTACTTC.

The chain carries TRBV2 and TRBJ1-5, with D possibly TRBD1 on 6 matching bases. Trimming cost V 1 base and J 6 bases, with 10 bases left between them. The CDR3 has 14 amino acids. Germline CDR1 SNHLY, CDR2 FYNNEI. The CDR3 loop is CASSEGTDGQPQHF. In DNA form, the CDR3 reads TGTGCCAGCAGTGAAGGGACAGATGGTCAGCCCCAGCATTTT.

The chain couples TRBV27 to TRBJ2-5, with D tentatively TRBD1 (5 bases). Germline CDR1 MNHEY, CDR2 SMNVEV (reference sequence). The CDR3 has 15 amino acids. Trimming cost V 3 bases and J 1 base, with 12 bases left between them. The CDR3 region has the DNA TGTGCCAGCAGTTTGTCAGACAGAGTCCAAGAGACCCAGTACTTC. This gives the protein CASSLSDRVQETQYF.